One and the same sample provided the 26 T cell receptor beta chains below, sequenced in a study of T cell repertoires in cytomegalovirus infection. Using its own MiXCR run on the reads, TCRdb lists one record per CDR3 protein. The repertoire holds roughly 800,000 distinct CDR3 sequences, 25% to 30% seen once, with over 10% in the top ten. Their target antigens are unknown. The sample here was cultured CD8+ T cells from PBMCs, taken from culture after CMV antigen stimulation. Source of these receptors: a human donor in good health (CMV status not recorded). Some clones in this sample may be carry-over from other donors' samples.

In the case of this clonotype: One end of the junction does not line up with germline, which may come from a read error. The chain has TRBV13 and TRBJ1-2; D may be TRBD1 (6 bases). Germline V gene data show CDR1 as PRHDT and CDR2 as FYEKMQ (reference sequence). The CDR3 extends over 12 amino acids. The CDR3 DNA is TGTGTCAGCAGCCCAGAGGGGGGTGGCTACACCTTC. It codes for CVSSPEGGGYTF.

The chain links TRBV20-1 to TRBJ1-2, with D uncertain. CDR3 length equals 8 residues. Germline-derived CDR1 and CDR2 are DFQATT and SNEGSKA (reference sequence). The V and J ends lost 8 bases and 8 bases respectively, with 6 bases between them. The CDR3 protein is CSSRGYTF. The CDR3 region has the DNA TGCAGTTCCAGGGGCTACACCTTC.

The sample holds many counts of this clonotype. CDR3 bases: TGTGCCACCAGTGACTCGGACGGGTTCTCCTACAATGAGCAGTTCTTC. This translates into CATSDSDGFSYNEQFF. This chain connects TRBV24-1 to TRBJ2-1; D ambiguous. V lost 4 bases and J 0 bases, leaving 12 bases between the germline ends. The CDR3 is 16 amino acids. CDR1 and CDR2 from the germline V gene are KGHDR and SFDVKD.

The rearrangement links TRBV19 to TRBJ1-1, with D possibly TRBD1 on 5 matching bases. The CDR3 consists of 14 residues. Germline CDR1 LNHDA, CDR2 SQIVND (reference sequence). Between the trimmed V and J ends, which lost 7 bases and 0 bases, there was a span of 12 bases. The CDR3 spells CASTLGQMNTEAFF. The CDR3 region has the DNA TGTGCCAGTACCCTGGGGCAGATGAACACTGAAGCTTTCTTT.

This clonotype was counted many times. This rearrangement joins TRBV28 to TRBJ2-5, with 7 bases identical to TRBD1. V lost 2 bases and J lost 3; bases outside the gene matches: 3. Germline lookup yields CDR1 MDHEN and CDR2 SYDVKM. CDR3 size: 14 residues. The CDR3 region is CASSLDRVEETQYF. The CDR3 coding sequence is TGTGCCAGCAGTTTAGACAGGGTCGAAGAGACCCAGTACTTC.

This clonotype was counted at least ten times. This chain links TRBV7-2 with TRBJ2-7, with TRBD1 as a possible D gene (7 bases). The ends were cut back, 0 bases at V and 7 bases at J, with 10 bases in the middle. This CDR3 is 13 amino acids long. Germline values: CDR1 SGHTA, CDR2 FQGNSA. The chain's CDR3 is CASSLATGREQYV. The CDR3, as DNA: TGTGCCAGCAGCTTAGCGACAGGGAGGGAGCAGTACGTC.

The chain employs TRBV19 and TRBJ1-1; D is perhaps TRBD1 (6 bases). Germline values: CDR1 LNHDA, CDR2 SQIVND (reference sequence). The ends were cut back, 8 bases at V and 5 bases at J, with 18 bases in the middle. This CDR3 has 14 residues. The CDR3 loop is CASAWGAGDTEAFF. In DNA, the CDR3 is TGTGCCAGTGCCTGGGGGGCTGGAGATACTGAAGCTTTCTTT.

The chain links TRBV7-8 to TRBJ1-2; TRBD1 matches at 7 bases. CDR1 is SGHVS and CDR2 is FQNEAQ in the germline V gene. The CDR3 length is 15 residues. After removal of 4 bases from V and 4 bases from J, the junction contained 9 bases not matched to a gene. In DNA form, the CDR3 reads TGTGCCAGCAGCTCCTCGGGACAGATAACCTATGGCTACACCTTC. Its protein product is CASSSSGQITYGYTF.

About this clonotype itself: A clone one base away is much larger, so this may be a read error. The chain carries TRBV7-6 and TRBJ2-5; possible D gene TRBD2, 7 bases. The CDR3 has 16 residues. Germline V gene sequence: CDR1 SGHVS, CDR2 FNYEAQ. CDR3 DNA: TGTGCCAGCAGCTTTCTGGGGGGGGCTTTGCAAGAGATCCAGTACTTC. Its protein product is CASSFLGGALQEIQYF.

This clonotype showed up just a few times. The rearrangement uses TRBV6-5 and TRBJ1-2, with D unclear. Between the trimmed V and J ends, which lost 4 bases and 4 bases, there was a span of 10 bases. Germline V gives CDR1 MNHEY, CDR2 SVGAGI. This CDR3 contains 13 residues. DNA of the CDR3: TGTGCCAGCAGTTTTTCCGCCGGCTATGGCTACACCTTC. Translation: CASSFSAGYGYTF.

This sequence joins TRBV12-3 or TRBV12-4 and TRBJ1-1; no definite D call. The V gene lost 2 bases and the J gene lost 6 bases, with 10 bases spanning the gap. The CDR3 extends over 13 amino acids. CDR3 nucleotide sequence: TGTGCCAGCAGTTTAAAGGACGGTCCTGAAGCTTTCTTT. As protein: CASSLKDGPEAFF.

This clonotype was observed a handful of times. The rearrangement uses TRBV7-9 and TRBJ2-3; 11 bases agree with TRBD1. After removal of 2 bases from V and 6 bases from J, the junction contained 4 bases not matched to a gene. From germline, CDR1 is SEHNR and CDR2 FQNEAQ (reference sequence). CDR3 length: 15 residues. DNA for the CDR3: TGTGCCAGCAGCTTACGGACAGGGGGCAGGGATACGCAGTATTTT. Its protein is CASSLRTGGRDTQYF.

This clonotype was counted only a few times. One end of the junction fails to match germline, which may point to a read error. V is TRBV7-7 and J is TRBJ2-5; 8 bases fit TRBD2. The CDR3 spans 16 residues. CDR1 and CDR2 (germline): SSHAT, FNYEAQ (reference sequence). The CDR3 DNA is TGTGCTAGCAGCTTAGAACCCGCGGGGGGAAGGGAGACCCAGTACTTC. This translates into CASSLEPAGGRETQYF.

The chain carries TRBV7-9 and TRBJ2-7; D is unresolved. The CDR3 is 16 amino acids. From germline, CDR1 is SEHNR and CDR2 FQNEAQ (reference sequence). V dropped 5 bases and J dropped 3 bases, with 20 bases sitting between them. The CDR3 spells CASSPVRIHENYEQYF. CDR3 in DNA: TGTGCCAGCAGCCCCGTTAGGATACACGAAAACTACGAGCAGTACTTC. The complete variable domain, with remaining parts taken from reference TRBV7-9 and TRBJ2-7, reads DTGVSQNPRHKITKRGQNVTFRCDPISEHNRLYWYRQTLGQGPEFLTYFQNEAQLEKSRLLSDRFSAERPKGSFSTLEIQRTEQGDSAMYLCASSPVRIHENYEQYFGPGTRLTVT.

This clonotype was detected many times. The chain recombines TRBV7-8 with TRBJ2-3, with D tentatively TRBD1 or TRBD2 (5 bases each). Germline V gene lookup returns CDR1 SGHVS and CDR2 FQNEAQ. This CDR3 is built from 16 residues. V was shortened by 1 base and J by 6 bases, with 17 bases between the two germline ends. This CDR3 is CASSLEGPRDSDTQYF. CDR3 coding DNA: TGTGCCAGCAGCTTAGAGGGACCTAGAGATTCCGATACGCAGTATTTT.

The V gene is TRBV4-1, the J gene TRBJ2-7, with D maybe TRBD1 (5 bases). V lost 2 bases, J lost 2 bases, and 13 bases lay in between. Germline V gene sequence: CDR1 MGHRA, CDR2 YSYEKL. The CDR3 has 15 residues. CDR3 residues: CASSQYPDTAYEQYV. The CDR3 nucleotides are TGCGCCAGCAGCCAATACCCGGACACAGCCTACGAGCAGTACGTC.

The chain uses TRBV29-1 and TRBJ1-2; 8 nucleotides agree with TRBD1. This CDR3 region has 16 residues. Germline lookup yields CDR1 SQVTM and CDR2 ANQGSEA. Losses at the gene ends were 3 bases for V and 5 bases for J; bases not matched to a gene: 14. CDR3 in DNA: TGCAGCGTTGACAGGGTGGGACAGGACTCTGGGTATGGCTACACCTTC. This gives the protein CSVDRVGQDSGYGYTF. Full variable domain (missing parts from reference TRBV29-1 and TRBJ1-2): SAVISQKPSRDICQRGTSLTIQCQVDSQVTMMFWYRQQPGQSLTLIATANQGSEATYESGFVIDKFPISRPNLTFSTLTVSNMSPEDSSIYLCSVDRVGQDSGYGYTFGSGTRLTVV.

This clonotype was recorded many times. The gene calls are TRBV6-5 and TRBJ1-1; no definite D call. Germline lookup yields CDR1 MNHEY and CDR2 SVGAGI. V was shortened by 2 bases and J by 4 bases, with 8 bases between the two germline ends. The CDR3 runs to 13 residues. CDR3 nucleotides: TGTGCCAGCAGTTACACACATGGCACTGAAGCTTTCTTT. Translated: CASSYTHGTEAFF.

The rearrangement links TRBV27 to TRBJ2-7, with D possibly matching TRBD1 (6 bases). The CDR3 extends over 13 amino acids. Trimming removed 8 bases from V and 3 bases from J, with 14 bases in between. Per germline, CDR1 MNHEY and CDR2 SMNVEV (reference sequence). The CDR3 DNA sequence: TGTGCCAGCCGGCAAAAGGGGGACTACGAGCAGTACTTC. This gives the protein CASRQKGDYEQYF.

This clonotype was counted only a few times. The CDR3 DNA reads TGTGCCAGCAGTTTAGGGACCCCAGTGGGAAATGAGCAGTTCTTC. It encodes CASSLGTPVGNEQFF. This rearrangement joins TRBV27 to TRBJ2-1, with D perhaps assigned TRBD1 or TRBD2 (5 bases each). This CDR3 spans 15 amino acids. The germline V gene has CDR1 MNHEY and CDR2 SMNVEV (reference sequence). V was cut by 2 bases and J by 7 bases, with 15 bases left in between.

This chain joins TRBV3-1 and TRBJ2-1; 8 bases are shared with TRBD2. With 0 bases clipped from V and 0 bases from J, the junction kept 4 bases outside the gene matches. The CDR3 consists of 17 residues. The germline V gene encodes CDR1 LGHDT and CDR2 YNNKEL (reference sequence). This CDR3 reads CASSQDLLAVSYNEQFF. Written as DNA, the CDR3 is TGTGCCAGCAGCCAAGATCTACTAGCGGTCTCCTACAATGAGCAGTTCTTC.

The chain couples TRBV19 to TRBJ2-1; D ambiguous. Trimming left V 7 bases short and J 2 bases short, with 12 bases between. The CDR3 consists of 14 residues. Germline CDR1 LNHDA, CDR2 SQIVND (reference sequence). The CDR3 loop reads CASNPLAAYNEQFF. Written as DNA, the CDR3 is TGTGCCAGTAACCCCCTTGCAGCCTACAATGAGCAGTTCTTC.

V usage is TRBV6-2 or TRBV6-3 and J usage is TRBJ2-1; D tentatively fits TRBD1 or TRBD2 (7 bases each). V shed 6 bases and J shed 3 bases, with 15 bases lying between them. Germline CDR1 reads MNHEY; CDR2 reads SVGEGT. This CDR3 is 15 amino acids long. CDR3 region: CASRIQGTNYNEQFF. The DNA for the CDR3 is TGTGCCAGCAGAATACAGGGGACTAACTACAATGAGCAGTTCTTC.

Turning to this clonotype: One end of the junction does not line up with germline, which may come from a read error. The rearrangement joins TRBV6-5 to TRBJ2-2, with TRBD2 as a possible D gene (5 bases). This CDR3 comprises 13 residues. Germline V gives CDR1 MNHEY, CDR2 SVGAGI. DNA for the CDR3: TGTGCCAGCAGTTACTCAAACACCGGGGTGCTGTTTTTT. It translates to CASSYSNTGVLFF.

The chain couples TRBV27 to TRBJ2-1; D is ambiguous. V lost 0 bases, J lost 7 bases, and 10 bases lay in between. The CDR3 sequence is 14 residues long. Germline V gene lookup returns CDR1 MNHEY and CDR2 SMNVEV (reference sequence). CDR3: CASSLSPGWNEQFF. As DNA, the CDR3 is TGTGCCAGCAGTTTATCGCCAGGATGGAATGAGCAGTTCTTC.

V usage is TRBV6-2 or TRBV6-3 and J usage is TRBJ2-1; the D is unclear. The CDR3 sequence is 14 residues long. The germline V gene encodes CDR1 MNHEY and CDR2 SVGEGT. The germline V and J ends were trimmed by 3 bases and 3 bases, with 9 bases remaining between them. The CDR3: CASSYGRVYNEQFF. The CDR3 DNA reads as TGTGCCAGCAGTTATGGTAGGGTCTACAATGAGCAGTTCTTC.